This T cell receptor beta chain was identified in a study of vaccination and CD4 T cells after COVID-19. Study background: Convalescent donors were composed of six males and four females, of whom two were Hispanic. General study points: Apart from involving relatively few convalescent patients, the work omitted early post-infection timepoints. Looking at convalescent patients, 304 of their 307 vaccine-specific clones were spike mono-reactive.

CDR1 and CDR2 (germline): SEHNR, FQNEAQ (reference sequence). The CDR3 loop spans 13 amino acids. V dropped 7 bases and J dropped 1; count of bases not matched to a gene: 3. An Oncomine TCR Beta short-read assay was used to sequence the DNA from cultured CD4+ T cells. Cultures of CD4+ T cells served as the source for extracting genomic DNA. TCRdb re-called the PCR reads with MiXCR, one entry per CDR3 protein. The sample lists roughly 10,000 distinct CDR3 sequences; about 66% were seen once. With regard to this clonotype: Its antigen is unidentified.

The treatment denotes: approximately 10-day PBMC culture with coronavirus spike peptide pools or control peptides (ViraFEST assay). Sequencing was carried out using CD4+ T cells from blood, cultured in vitro. The receptor was isolated from a human donor who had recovered from COVID-19. V is TRBV7-9 and J is TRBJ1-1; 7 bases match TRBD1. The CDR3 loop is CASMGQSNTEAFF. DNA for the CDR3: TGTGCCAGCATGGGACAGTCGAACACTGAAGCTTTCTTT.